The next 21 T cell receptor beta chains were all read from a single sample in a study of T cells in Graves' hyperthyroidism and ophthalmopathy. What was amplified from RNA transcripts were TCR beta CDR3 regions. HTBI primers drove first-round RT-PCR of the TCR CDR3. In TCRdb, the multiplex PCR reads were re-called with MiXCR into one record per CDR3 protein. Here the sample spans about 400,000 distinct CDR3 sequences, more than 13% being singletons. The sequenced sample consisted of blood. The receptors were gathered from a woman between 25 and 40 years old with Graves' hyperthyroidism.

This clonotype has a count of ten or more. This rearrangement joins TRBV27 to TRBJ2-7, with a possible D match to TRBD2 (5 bases). CDR1 MNHEY and CDR2 SMNVEV come from the germline V gene (reference sequence). V gave up 6 bases and J gave up 2 bases, with 11 bases separating them. There are 13 residues in the CDR3. The CDR3 nucleotides read TGTGCCAGCAGCTTAAGCGGTCCCTACGAGCAGTACTTC. It is translated as CASSLSGPYEQYF.

This clonotype showed up many times. The chain carries TRBV20-1 and TRBJ2-1; TRBD2 matches at 8 bases. Germline lookup yields CDR1 DFQATT and CDR2 SNEGSKA (reference sequence). This CDR3 has 14 residues. The J segment lost 8 bases and the V segment lost 6 bases, leaving 12 bases of the junction unmatched. The DNA for the CDR3 is TGCAGTGCCCTGCTCTCAAGCGGGAGCTATGAGCAGTTCTTC. Translating gives CSALLSSGSYEQFF.

This clonotype was seen just once. A much bigger clone sits one base away, suggesting this may be a read error. This CDR3 reads CASSALGRDEQFF. In DNA form, the CDR3 reads TGTGCCAGCAGCGCCTTAGGGAGGGACGAGCAGTTCTTC. The chain couples TRBV7-9 to TRBJ2-1; the match to TRBD2 covers 7 bases. The CDR3 is 13 amino acids. Unmatched junction bases numbered 8, after V lost 5 bases and J lost 10 bases. CDR1 and CDR2 (germline): SEHNR, FQNEAQ (reference sequence).

V usage is TRBV2 and J usage is TRBJ1-5; TRBD1 agrees at 7 bases. Germline V gives CDR1 SNHLY, CDR2 FYNNEI. The ends lost 6 bases at V and 0 bases at J; junction bases unmatched: 5. CDR3 length: 15 residues. The CDR3 DNA is TGTGCCAGCAGGGGGACAGCTTATAGCAATCAGCCCCAGCATTTT. It is translated as CASRGTAYSNQPQHF.

This clonotype was detected many times. This chain connects TRBV7-2 to TRBJ2-1, with TRBD2 identical over 7 bases. Germline V gives CDR1 SGHTA, CDR2 FQGNSA. Trimming at V came to 2 bases and at J to 7 bases, leaving 5 bases not matched to a gene. The CDR3 has 14 residues. As DNA, the CDR3 is TGTGCCAGCAGCTTAAAAGCGGGACCGAATGAGCAGTTCTTC. This gives the protein CASSLKAGPNEQFF.

The table lists this clonotype with a few counts. This chain uses TRBV4-2 with TRBJ2-3, with TRBD2 matching over 8 bases. Germline assignment: CDR1 LGHNA and CDR2 YNFKEQ. This CDR3 has 17 residues. Trimming removed 5 bases from V and 1 base from J; junction bases left unmatched: 11. CDR3 coding DNA: TGTGCCAGCAGCATGCCAACCGCGGGACTAGGCACAGATACGCAGTATTTT. Protein product: CASSMPTAGLGTDTQYF.

V and J are TRBV20-1 and TRBJ2-7, with D tentatively TRBD1 or TRBD2 (5 bases each). V was shortened by 2 bases and J by 7 bases, with 21 bases between the two germline ends. The CDR3 is made up of 15 amino acids. Looked up from germline, CDR1 is DFQATT and CDR2 is SNEGSKA (reference sequence). DNA of the CDR3: TGCAGTGCTAGACGGTTGGGGGAGATGGGGCGTGAGCAGTACTTC. Translation gives CSARRLGEMGREQYF.

The sample holds a few counts of this clonotype. This chain connects TRBV7-2 to TRBJ2-7, with a tentative D call TRBD2 (6 bases). The CDR3 is 18 amino acids. With 1 base removed from V and 1 base from J, the gap between germline ends came to 20 bases. Germline-derived CDR1 and CDR2 are SGHTA and FQGNSA. The CDR3 DNA reads as TGTGCCAGCAGCTTAGGTCTAGTGGGAGGTGGGGCTTCCTACGAGCAGTACTTC. It encodes CASSLGLVGGGASYEQYF.

The CDR3 protein is CSAHALTRNNQPQHF. In DNA, the CDR3 is TGCAGTGCCCACGCGCTGACTAGGAACAATCAGCCCCAGCATTTT. This sequence joins TRBV20-1 and TRBJ1-5; D is unresolved. V was cut by 6 bases and J by 3 bases, with 18 bases left in between. This CDR3 spans 15 amino acids. Germline V CDR1 and CDR2: DFQATT, SNEGSKA (reference sequence).

This clonotype appeared many times. CDR3 amino acids: CASSVTGGWYEQYF. CDR3 in DNA: TGTGCCAGCTCAGTCACAGGGGGCTGGTACGAGCAGTACTTC. The V call is TRBV18, the J call TRBJ2-7; 9 bases are shared with TRBD1. Per germline, CDR1 KGHSH and CDR2 LQKENI. After removal of 5 bases from V and 4 bases from J, the junction contained 6 bases not matched to a gene. The CDR3 loop spans 14 amino acids.

This clonotype has a handful of counts. V is TRBV5-1 and J is TRBJ2-3; TRBD2 matches at 7 bases. The CDR3 has 16 amino acids. Germline CDR1 and CDR2: SGHRS and YFSETQ. V was pared by 1 base and J by 3 bases, with 8 bases of the junction left unmatched. This CDR3 is CASSLPAGVGTDTQYF. The DNA of the CDR3 is TGCGCCAGCAGCTTGCCGGCGGGAGTGGGTACAGATACGCAGTATTTT.

This clonotype appeared a single time. CDR3 residues: CSVEEIDRLQETQYF. Written as DNA, the CDR3 is TGCAGCGTTGAAGAGATCGACAGGCTCCAAGAGACCCAGTACTTC. V is TRBV29-1 and J is TRBJ2-5; possible D gene TRBD1, 6 bases. Per germline, CDR1 SQVTM and CDR2 ANQGSEA. This CDR3 is 15 amino acids long. The germline V and J ends were trimmed by 0 bases and 1 base, with 12 bases remaining between them.

J is TRBJ1-1 and V is TRBV10-3, with D perhaps matching TRBD1 (5 bases). V was pared by 5 bases and J by 8 bases, with 9 bases between. This CDR3 has 11 residues. Germline V CDR1 and CDR2: ENHRY, SYGVKD. This CDR3 is CAISPGVEAFF. The CDR3 DNA is TGTGCCATCAGTCCGGGGGTAGAAGCTTTCTTT.

V gene TRBV5-1 combines with J gene TRBJ2-3; TRBD2 matches at 11 bases. This CDR3 has 16 amino acids. With 0 bases clipped from V and 3 bases from J, the junction kept 3 bases outside the gene matches. Germline CDR1 is SGHRS and CDR2 is YFSETQ. For the CDR3, the DNA is TGCGCCAGCAGCTTGGGACTAGCGGGAAAGACAGATACGCAGTATTTT. This encodes CASSLGLAGKTDTQYF. Full variable domain (outside the CDR3, taken from reference TRBV5-1 and TRBJ2-3): KAGVTQTPRYLIKTRGQQVTLSCSPISGHRSVSWYQQTPGQGLQFLFEYFSETQRNKGNFPGRFSGRQFSNSRSEMNVSTLELGDSALYLCASSLGLAGKTDTQYFGPGTRLTVL.

This clonotype was detected only a few times. The CDR3 reads CASSLTGDTQYF. In DNA form, the CDR3 reads TGTGCCAGCAGCTTAACAGGGGATACGCAGTATTTT. V usage is TRBV28 and J usage is TRBJ2-3, with D perhaps matching TRBD1 (6 bases). The length of the CDR3 is 12 residues. Per germline, CDR1 MDHEN and CDR2 SYDVKM. Trimming pared 6 bases from V and 6 bases from J, leaving 10 bases between. Filled out from reference TRBV28 and TRBJ2-3, the complete variable domain reads DVKVTQSSRYLVKRTGEKVFLECVQDMDHENMFWYRQDPGLGLRLIYFSYDVKMKEKGDIPEGYSVSREKKERFSLILESASTNQTSMYLCASSLTGDTQYFGPGTRLTVL.

Many counts were recorded for this clonotype. The J gene is TRBJ1-1, the V gene TRBV28; TRBD1 is a possible D gene (6 bases). V was clipped by 11 bases and J by 2 bases, with 9 bases between them. Germline-derived CDR1 and CDR2 are MDHEN and SYDVKM. This CDR3 has 11 amino acids. The CDR3 is CAGQSNTEAFF. In nucleotides, the CDR3 is TGTGCCGGACAGTCAAACACTGAAGCTTTCTTT.

The chain employs TRBV5-1 and TRBJ2-2; 12 bases align to TRBD2. The germline CDR1 and CDR2 sequences are SGHRS and YFSETQ. The CDR3 is 19 residues long. The J segment lost 2 bases and the V segment lost 4 bases, leaving 12 bases of the junction unmatched. In DNA, the CDR3 is TGCGCCAGCAGCCCGGCCTCTAGGACTAGCGGGACCAACACCGGGGAGCTGTTTTTT. It codes for CASSPASRTSGTNTGELFF.

This clonotype was observed a few times. The V call is TRBV7-2, the J call TRBJ1-4; D possibly corresponds to TRBD1 (6 bases). V was cut by 5 bases and J by 2 bases, with 12 bases left in between. This CDR3 comprises 15 residues. Germline V lookup: CDR1 SGHTA, CDR2 FQGNSA. This CDR3 is CASSNRVGTNEKLFF. For the CDR3, the DNA is TGTGCCAGCAGCAACAGGGTTGGCACTAATGAAAAACTGTTTTTT.

This clonotype was found a few times. The CDR3 nucleotides are TGTGCCAGCTCACTAACGGACAGCAAGAATGAAAAACTGTTTTTT. This gives the protein CASSLTDSKNEKLFF. The chain combines TRBV18 with TRBJ1-4, with D maybe TRBD1 (6 bases). Germline V gives CDR1 KGHSH, CDR2 LQKENI. The ends were cut back, 4 bases at V and 5 bases at J, with 14 bases in the middle. The CDR3 consists of 15 residues.

The chain recombines TRBV7-8 with TRBJ2-5; 9 bases agree with TRBD2. This CDR3 has 16 residues. J was trimmed by 1 base and V by 2 bases; bases with no gene match: 5. Germline CDR1 is SGHVS and CDR2 is FQNEAQ. The CDR3 DNA reads TGTGCCAGCAGCTTACGGGCTAGCGGGGTCCAAGAGACCCAGTACTTC. This translates into CASSLRASGVQETQYF.

About this clonotype: A much larger clone is a single base away; this may be a read error. V is TRBV6-1 and J is TRBJ2-1, with TRBD2 matching over 10 bases. The junction had 9 bases not matched to a gene; V was cut back by 4 bases and J by 0 bases. CDR3 length: 18 amino acids. Germline V lookup: CDR1 MNHNS, CDR2 SASEGT. The chain's CDR3 is CASSVVSPSGSSYNEQFF. The CDR3 nucleotides read TGTGCCAGCAGTGTTGTTTCGCCTAGCGGGAGCTCCTACAATGAGCAGTTCTTC.